A single TCR beta chain is shown here with its context. Its specificity is not known. These data belong to a study of shared clonotypes between healthy human individuals. Study-wide points: It was expected that sequencing depth would affect clonotype sharing among donors.

CDR3 length: 14 amino acids. V was cut by 1 base and J by 2 bases, with 7 bases left in between. In germline, CDR1 is KGHSH, CDR2 LQKENI. Sequencing of unsorted PBMC DNA was carried out using ten immunoSEQ deep assay plates. Generated by immunoSEQ multiplex PCR, the TCRdb table keeps only in-frame clones and is missing some. This repertoire shows a few hundred thousand clones, 79% found once; its top ten account for about an eighth. The sequenced sample was PBMCs. This receptor was identified in a woman in her forties in good health. Some clones in this sample may be carry-over from other donors' samples. The chain recombines TRBV18 with TRBJ2-3; D is perhaps TRBD1 (6 bases). This CDR3 reads CASSPRGHTDTQYF. CDR3 DNA: TGTGCCAGCTCACCACGGGGACACACAGATACGCAGTATTTT.